This T cell receptor (beta chain) is drawn from a study of Ad26.COV2.S vaccination and SARS-CoV-2 variants. Study overall: In the study, Ad26.COV2.S was injected intramuscularly once, or twice 56 days apart. The study, taken as a whole, reports: Breadth measured for non-spike TCRs was similar across vaccine and placebo recipients. Post-vaccination breadth of spike-specific CD8+ and CD4+ T cell responses was reportedly substantial.

Method: immunoSEQ multiplex PCR; TCRdb's copy keeps in-frame clones and lacks some. The sample comprises about 390,000 clones, over 80% of which are singletons, and roughly 1.7% rests with the top ten. V lost 11 bases and J 2 bases, leaving 16 bases between the germline ends. Germline assignment: CDR1 SNHLY and CDR2 FYNNEI. The CDR3 covers 14 residues. Treatment defined: some 20 received Ad26.COV2.S at low or high dose, single or two shots; about 5 received placebo; per-sample allocation not given. Sampling occurred on day 63 after the first vaccine or placebo injection. The donor was a Boston adult aged 18-55 years. For this clone: Antigen: not known.

J is TRBJ1-3 and V is TRBV2; unclear D gene. The TCR sequence derives from a person between 18 and 60 years old who received the Ad26.COV2.S COVID-19 vaccine or a placebo. Sequencing was performed on peripheral blood, taken in a trial of Ad26.COV2.S vaccine versus placebo. The CDR3 region is CAAGRAKAGNTIYF. CDR3 in DNA: TGTGCCGCGGGTCGGGCCAAGGCTGGAAACACCATATATTTT. The full variable domain, its missing parts supplied by reference TRBV2 and TRBJ1-3, is EPEVTQTPSHQVTQMGQEVILRCVPISNHLYFYWYRQILGQKVEFLVSFYNNEISEKSEIFDDQFSVERPDGSNFTLKIRSTKLEDSAMYFCAAGRAKAGNTIYFGEGSWLTVV.